This T cell receptor beta chain was captured in a study of cytomegalovirus exposure and HLA in healthy donors. About the research overall: Later, an analysis reported that the 130 or so validation repertoires had used the same platform as the roughly 660 first-cohort repertoires. Notes on the study in general: Cytomegalovirus association was assigned to about 150 TCR beta chains. Generally TCR sequences proved uncommon, though certain public TCRs appeared in numerous donors. Later, an analysis found that TCR clusters from the first cohort tended to co-occur in the 90 to 150 validation repertoires.

This CDR3 is built from 13 residues. CDR1 MDHEN and CDR2 SYDVKM come from the germline V gene. V was trimmed by 2 bases and J by 2 bases, leaving 6 bases between them. As regards this clone: Its antigen remains unknown.

The table came from immunoSEQ multiplex PCR; TCRdb's copy has only in-frame clones and leaves some out. The profile shows fewer than 400,000 clones, 86% of them singletons. The receptor was derived from a woman younger than 30 in good health and CMV-seronegative. Sequencing was done on a sample of PBMCs. The chain has TRBV28 and TRBJ1-1; no definite D call. The CDR3 DNA reads as TGTGCCAGCAGTTTAAGCGGCAACACTGAAGCTTTCTTT. It yields the protein CASSLSGNTEAFF.